Listed here is a single TCR beta chain. Its antigen remains unknown. This table comes from immunoSEQ multiplex PCR, and its TCRdb copy is limited to in-frame clones, with some not included. The repertoire holds roughly 83,000 clones, with around 86% as singletons. The CDR3 spans 13 residues. CDR1 and CDR2 from the germline V gene are MNHEY and SVGEGT. Between the trimmed V and J ends, which lost 5 bases and 1 base, there was a span of 9 bases. This specimen belongs to a study of T cell responses to AZD1222 COVID-19 vaccine. About the study: Second-dose intervals of approximately 4 or approximately 12 weeks were pooled.

General study findings and limits: Repertoire samples came only from after the peak T cell response. Females made up more of the donors, who were largely white British, and clonal diversity may have come out too low. Spike regions recognized by vaccine-associated CD4 TCRs spanned the protein, led by 160-218 and 743-854.

This clonotype was obtained from an adult in good health. This specimen was peripheral blood, taken on day 0 of AZD1222 vaccination. The genes are TRBV6-2 or TRBV6-3 and TRBJ2-7, with D perhaps TRBD2 (5 bases). For the CDR3, the DNA is TGTGCCAGCAGTCCGGGAAATTCCTACGAGCAGTACTTC. This gives the protein CASSPGNSYEQYF.